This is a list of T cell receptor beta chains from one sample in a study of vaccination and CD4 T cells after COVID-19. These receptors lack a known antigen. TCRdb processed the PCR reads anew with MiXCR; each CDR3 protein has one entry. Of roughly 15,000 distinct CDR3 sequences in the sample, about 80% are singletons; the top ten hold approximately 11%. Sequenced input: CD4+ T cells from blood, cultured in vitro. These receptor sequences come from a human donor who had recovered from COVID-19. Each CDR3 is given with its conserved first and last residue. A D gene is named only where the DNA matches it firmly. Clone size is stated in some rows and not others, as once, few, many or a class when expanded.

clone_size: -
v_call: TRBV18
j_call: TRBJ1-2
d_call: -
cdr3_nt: TGTGCCAGCTCACCGGCCGGGTCCTATGGCTACACCTTC
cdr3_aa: CASSPAGSYGYTF

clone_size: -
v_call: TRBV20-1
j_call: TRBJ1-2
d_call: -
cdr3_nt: TGCAGTGCTAGAGATATCTTGGGCGAGACTAAACAGGGCTACACCTTC
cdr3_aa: CSARDILGETKQGYTF

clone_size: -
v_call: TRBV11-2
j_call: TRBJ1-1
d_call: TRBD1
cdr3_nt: TGTGCCAGCAGCCTCCGGGACAGGGGATCTGAAGCTTTCTTT
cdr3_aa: CASSLRDRGSEAFF

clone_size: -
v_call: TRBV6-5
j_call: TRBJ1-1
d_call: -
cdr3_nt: TGTGCCAGCAGTTACCGAGCCAGGCAGAACACTGAAGCTTTCTTT
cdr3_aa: CASSYRARQNTEAFF

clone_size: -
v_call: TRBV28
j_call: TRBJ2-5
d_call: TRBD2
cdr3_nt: TGTGCCAGCAGTCCCTCGGGACTAGCGGTTCAGGGTTGGGAGACCCAGTACTTC
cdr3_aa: CASSPSGLAVQGWETQYF

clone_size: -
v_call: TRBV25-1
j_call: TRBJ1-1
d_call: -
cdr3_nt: TGTGCCAGCAGTGACTCCGGGACATTGTATGTAGCTTTCTTT
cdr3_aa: CASSDSGTLYVAFF

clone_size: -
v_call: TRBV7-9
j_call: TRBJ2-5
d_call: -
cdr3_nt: TGTGCCAGCAGCTTAGCATTAGAGACCCAGTACTTC
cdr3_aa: CASSLALETQYF

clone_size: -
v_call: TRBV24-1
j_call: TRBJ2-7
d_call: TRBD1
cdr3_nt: TGTGCCACCAGTGATTCCGGGACAGGGGCCTACGAGCAGTACTTC
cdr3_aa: CATSDSGTGAYEQYF

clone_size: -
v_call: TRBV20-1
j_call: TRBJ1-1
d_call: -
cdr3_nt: TGCAGTGCAAGCCTGCCGGGAAAACGGGCGGACACTGAAGCTTTCTTT
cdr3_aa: CSASLPGKRADTEAFF

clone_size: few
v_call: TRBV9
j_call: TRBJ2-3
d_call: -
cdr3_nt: TGTGCCAGCAGCAAACTACAGGGATGGGGCGGGAGTCAGACAGATACGCAGTATTTT
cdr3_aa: CASSKLQGWGGSQTDTQYF

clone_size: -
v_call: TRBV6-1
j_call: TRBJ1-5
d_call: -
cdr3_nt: TGTGCCAGCAGTGCATCACCCCAGGATCGGGGGCAGCCCCAGCATTTT
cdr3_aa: CASSASPQDRGQPQHF

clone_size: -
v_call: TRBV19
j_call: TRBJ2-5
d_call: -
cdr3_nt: TGTGCCAGTAGTATGAGGTTCCGACAAGAGACCCAGTACTTC
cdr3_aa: CASSMRFRQETQYF

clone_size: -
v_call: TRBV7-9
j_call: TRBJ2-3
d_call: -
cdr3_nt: TGTGCCAGCAGCTTAGTGGGCGGGAGCACAGATACGCAGTATTTT
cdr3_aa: CASSLVGGSTDTQYF

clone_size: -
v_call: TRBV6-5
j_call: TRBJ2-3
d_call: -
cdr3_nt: TGTGCCAGCAGTTACTCGGCGGGGACTCGCACAGATACGCAGTATTTT
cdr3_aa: CASSYSAGTRTDTQYF

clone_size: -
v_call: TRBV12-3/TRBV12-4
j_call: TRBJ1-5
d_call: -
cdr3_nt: TGTGCCAGCAGTCCGGGACTCGGGGATCAGCCCCAGCATTTT
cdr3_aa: CASSPGLGDQPQHF

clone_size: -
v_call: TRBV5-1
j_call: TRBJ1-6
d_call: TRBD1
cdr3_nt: TGCGCCAGCAGCCCGGACAGGGTTGGCTCACCCCTCCACTTT
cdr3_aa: CASSPDRVGSPLHF

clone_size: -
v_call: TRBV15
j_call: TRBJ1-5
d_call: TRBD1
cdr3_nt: TGTGCCACCAGCAAGACAGGGGGCGCGAATCAGCCCCAGCATTTT
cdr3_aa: CATSKTGGANQPQHF

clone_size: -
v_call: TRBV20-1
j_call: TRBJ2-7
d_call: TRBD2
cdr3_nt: TGCAGTGCTAGAGATCCGTCCACTAGCGGGAGCTACGAGCAGTACTTC
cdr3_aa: CSARDPSTSGSYEQYF

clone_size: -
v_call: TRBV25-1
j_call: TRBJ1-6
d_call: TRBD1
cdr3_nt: TGTGCCAGCATAGGACAGGGCAATTCACCCCTCCACTTT
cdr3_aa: CASIGQGNSPLHF

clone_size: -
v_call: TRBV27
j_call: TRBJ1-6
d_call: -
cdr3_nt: TGTGCCAGCAGTTTAGGACCTCGTGATTCACCCCTCCACTTT
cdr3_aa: CASSLGPRDSPLHF

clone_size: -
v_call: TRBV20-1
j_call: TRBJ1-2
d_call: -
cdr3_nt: TGCAGTGCTAGTCTGGGTAACTATGGCTACACCTTC
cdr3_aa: CSASLGNYGYTF

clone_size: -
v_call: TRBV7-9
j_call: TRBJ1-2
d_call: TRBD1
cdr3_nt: TGTGCCAGCAGCTTAGCCCGACAGGGTTCCTATGGCTACACCTTC
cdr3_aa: CASSLARQGSYGYTF

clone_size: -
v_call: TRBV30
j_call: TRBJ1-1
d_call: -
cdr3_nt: TGTGCCTGGACTGGATCCCGGAACACTGAAGCTTTCTTT
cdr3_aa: CAWTGSRNTEAFF

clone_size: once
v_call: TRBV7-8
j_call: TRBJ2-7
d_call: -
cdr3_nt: TGTGCCAGCAGCTTAAGGGAGACTAGTAGCGAGCAGTACTTC
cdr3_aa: CASSLRETSSEQYF